Following are 8 T cell receptor beta chains from one sample sequenced in a study of T-cell reconstitution after alpha-beta-depleted transplantation in children. Library preparation (for TCRbeta) was performed with unique molecular identifiers. TCRdb re-called the PCR reads through MiXCR, storing one row per CDR3 protein. The sample consists of approximately 650,000 distinct CDR3 sequences, around 13% of them appearing once. The starting material was PBMCs, obtained before TCRalphabeta/CD19-depleted stem cell transplant. These receptors were taken from a girl aged 2 to 10 with congenital amegakaryocytic thrombocytopenia, due to receive a stem cell transplant.

The table lists this clonotype with a few counts. The chain joins TRBV5-1 to TRBJ2-5; D unresolved. This CDR3 contains 14 residues. Germline-derived CDR1 and CDR2 are SGHRS and YFSETQ. V was pared by 4 bases and J by 2 bases, with 12 bases between. The CDR3 DNA sequence: TGCGCCAGCAGCGATAGGACGAGGCAAGAGACCCAGTACTTC. Its translation: CASSDRTRQETQYF.

The rearrangement joins TRBV5-1 to TRBJ2-7; 14 bases map to TRBD2. Trimming took 4 bases from V and 1 from J; bases not matched to a gene: 4. CDR3 length equals 16 residues. Germline CDR1 is SGHRS and CDR2 is YFSETQ. The CDR3 is CASSPRTSGRSYEQYF. The CDR3 DNA reads TGCGCCAGCAGCCCAAGGACTAGCGGGAGGTCCTACGAGCAGTACTTC.

The chain has TRBV7-9 and TRBJ2-7, with D uncertain. Germline CDR1 SEHNR, CDR2 FQNEAQ (reference sequence). CDR3 length: 17 residues. Between the trimmed V and J ends, which lost 2 bases and 0 bases, there was a span of 17 bases. The CDR3 coding sequence is TGTGCCAGCAGCTTAACTCGAGACTTCCCAAGCTCCTACGAGCAGTACTTC. Translated: CASSLTRDFPSSYEQYF.

The table lists this clonotype with many counts. This chain links TRBV20-1 with TRBJ2-7; D possibly uses TRBD1 or TRBD2 (5 bases each). CDR1 is DFQATT, CDR2 SNEGSKA, per germline (reference sequence). The V end lost 1 base, the J end lost 3 bases, and 13 bases lay between the germline ends. The CDR3 is made up of 14 amino acids. The CDR3 is CSARVGGQGYEQYF. DNA for the CDR3: TGCAGTGCTAGAGTGGGCGGGCAGGGCTACGAGCAGTACTTC.

This clonotype was recorded many times. The chain links TRBV29-1 to TRBJ1-1; D call uncertain. V shed 3 bases and J shed 5 bases, with 16 bases lying between them. Germline loops: CDR1 SQVTM, CDR2 ANQGSEA. This CDR3 contains 14 residues. CDR3 sequence reads: CSVEALSGRTEAFF. The DNA of the CDR3 is TGCAGCGTTGAGGCCTTGTCCGGAAGGACTGAAGCTTTCTTT.

In its sample, this clonotype was seen many times. The chain combines TRBV6-1 with TRBJ2-1, with 13 bases matching TRBD2. The J segment lost 7 bases and the V segment lost 6 bases, leaving 3 bases of the junction unmatched. The CDR3 runs to 14 residues. Germline lookup yields CDR1 MNHNS and CDR2 SASEGT. The chain's CDR3 is CASRKLAGGNEQFF. The CDR3 nucleotides are TGTGCCAGCAGGAAACTAGCGGGAGGGAATGAGCAGTTCTTC.

The chain recombines TRBV30 with TRBJ2-7; D possibly corresponds to TRBD1 (6 bases). V lost 4 bases to trimming and J lost 3 bases, with 10 bases between them. The CDR3 is 12 amino acids. Germline CDR1 and CDR2: GTSNPN and SVGIG (reference sequence). The chain's CDR3 is CAWNPGDYEQYF. The CDR3 DNA is TGTGCCTGGAACCCAGGGGACTACGAGCAGTACTTC.

This clonotype was recorded at least ten times. The V and J genes are TRBV29-1 and TRBJ2-7; 8 nucleotides line up with TRBD1. From germline, CDR1 is SQVTM and CDR2 ANQGSEA. J gave up 0 bases and V 8 bases, and 9 bases lay outside the gene matches. CDR3 size: 14 residues. The CDR3 sequence is CSSRQDRDSYEQYF. CDR3 bases: TGCAGCTCACGGCAGGACAGGGACTCCTACGAGCAGTACTTC.